These 20 T cell receptor beta chains were sequenced from one sample in a study of T-cell memory formation after mild COVID-19. TCRdb recomputed calls from the 5' RACE reads with MiXCR, one row per CDR3 protein. The data show about 430,000 distinct CDR3 sequences, around 17% seen once. Sequencing was performed on PBMCs or a T cell subset sorted from them (not recorded which). These TCRs come from a man in his late teens or twenties who had mild COVID-19 (a few samples of this study predate the infection). Cell type and time point are not known.

The rearrangement links TRBV18 to TRBJ2-1; D might be TRBD1 or TRBD2, each matching 5 bases. The length of the CDR3 is 15 residues. The V end was cut by 2 bases, the J end by 9 bases, with 17 bases between. Germline lookup yields CDR1 KGHSH and CDR2 LQKENI. The CDR3 loop is CASSPGDPTLGEQFF. The CDR3 region has the DNA TGTGCCAGCTCACCAGGGGACCCGACCCTGGGTGAGCAGTTCTTC. The whole variable domain, filled in from reference TRBV18 and TRBJ2-1, reads NAGVMQNPRHLVRRRGQEARLRCSPMKGHSHVYWYRQLPEEGLKFMVYLQKENIIDESGMPKERFSAEFPKEGPSILRIQQVVRGDSAAYFCASSPGDPTLGEQFFGPGTRLTVL.

The chain couples TRBV20-1 to TRBJ1-5, with TRBD1 as a possible D gene (6 bases). CDR3 length equals 13 residues. Per the germline V gene, CDR1 is DFQATT and CDR2 is SNEGSKA (reference sequence). The germline V and J ends were trimmed by 5 bases and 4 bases, with 12 bases remaining between them. CDR3 sequence reads: CSAQYRVNQPQHF. The CDR3 DNA reads TGCAGTGCTCAGTACAGGGTAAATCAGCCCCAGCATTTT.

The chain has TRBV29-1 and TRBJ1-2; tentatively, D is TRBD1 (6 bases). CDR3 length: 15 amino acids. The germline gives CDR1 SQVTM, CDR2 ANQGSEA. V lost 1 base to trimming and J lost 5 bases, with 17 bases between them. The CDR3 DNA sequence: TGCAGCGTTGAAGGTTCTCCTCGGACAGCGTATGGCTACACCTTC. Its protein is CSVEGSPRTAYGYTF.

This clonotype was detected many times. The V and J genes are TRBV5-1 and TRBJ1-2; possible D gene TRBD1, 5 bases. This CDR3 has 14 residues. Trimming removed 0 bases from V and 4 bases from J, with 10 bases in between. The germline gives CDR1 SGHRS, CDR2 YFSETQ. CDR3 nucleotides: TGCGCCAGCAGCTTGGCAGGGTCTGGCTATGGCTACACCTTC. It codes for CASSLAGSGYGYTF.

The chain combines TRBV4-1 with TRBJ2-1; TRBD1 aligns across 10 bases. This CDR3 has 15 amino acids. Germline trimming cut 3 bases from V and 8 bases from J; bases unmatched to any gene: 7. From germline, CDR1 is MGHRA and CDR2 YSYEKL. The CDR3, as DNA: TGCGCCAGCAGCCAGCGGGACAGGGGAATTGATGAGCAGTTCTTC. Its protein product is CASSQRDRGIDEQFF.

This clonotype appeared a few times. CDR3 residues: CSAIWAGTNTGELFF. CDR3 bases: TGCAGTGCCATCTGGGCAGGGACAAACACCGGGGAGCTGTTTTTT. The V and J genes are TRBV20-1 and TRBJ2-2; a possible D gene is TRBD1 (6 bases). The CDR3 spans 15 residues. Looked up from germline, CDR1 is DFQATT and CDR2 is SNEGSKA (reference sequence). V gave up 6 bases and J gave up 2 bases, with 16 bases separating them.

The V and J genes are TRBV30 and TRBJ1-6, with 10 nucleotides matching TRBD1. The CDR3 runs 15 residues. J was trimmed by 10 bases and V by 8 bases; bases with no gene match: 14. The germline CDR1 and CDR2 sequences are GTSNPN and SVGIG (reference sequence). The CDR3 spells CAGQGTGASESPLHF. The DNA for the CDR3 is TGTGCCGGCCAGGGGACAGGGGCTTCGGAATCACCCCTCCACTTT.

The chain links TRBV20-1 to TRBJ1-5; D is undetermined. This CDR3 is 12 amino acids long. The V end was cut by 5 bases, the J end by 5 bases, with 10 bases between. Germline V gives CDR1 DFQATT, CDR2 SNEGSKA (reference sequence). The CDR3 is CSAGRTDQPQHF. The CDR3 DNA follows: TGCAGTGCTGGACGGACGGATCAGCCCCAGCATTTT.

The chain recombines TRBV9 with TRBJ1-2; D unclear. V lost 0 bases and J 6 bases, leaving 9 bases between the germline ends. The CDR3 is made up of 13 amino acids. Per the germline V gene, CDR1 is SGDLS and CDR2 is YYNGEE. CDR3 residues: CASSVAVGDGYTF. The CDR3 bases are TGTGCCAGCAGCGTAGCTGTCGGAGATGGCTACACCTTC.

In this sample, this clonotype turned up a few times. The J gene is TRBJ2-2, the V gene TRBV6-5, with 12 nucleotides matching TRBD2. V trimming: 2 bases; J trimming: 7 bases; junction bases outside the gene matches: 11. From germline, CDR1 is MNHEY and CDR2 SVGAGI. The CDR3 is 18 amino acids. CDR3 coding DNA: TGTGCCAGCAGTTACCGAACTAGCGGGGGGTCCATGGTCGGGGAGCTGTTTTTT. The encoded protein is CASSYRTSGGSMVGELFF.

CDR3 DNA: TGTGCCAGCAGTTTAGCGAACGTCCCTAACTATGGCTACACCTTC. Translating it yields CASSLANVPNYGYTF. The V gene is TRBV12-3 or TRBV12-4, the J gene TRBJ1-2, with unresolved D. V was trimmed by 0 bases and J by 0 bases, leaving 8 bases between them. The CDR3 sequence is 15 residues long.

The chain combines TRBV6-5 with TRBJ2-3; the match to TRBD2 covers 10 bases. After removal of 7 bases from V and 5 bases from J, the junction contained 9 bases not matched to a gene. The length of the CDR3 is 15 residues. The germline V gene has CDR1 MNHEY and CDR2 SVGAGI. The CDR3 DNA follows: TGTGCCAGCACCGTAGCGGGGGGCGGTGGAGATACGCAGTATTTT. Protein: CASTVAGGGGDTQYF.

This clonotype was seen a few times. The chain uses TRBV3-1 and TRBJ2-5; D gene ambiguous. V was pared by 1 base and J by 3 bases, with 12 bases between. This CDR3 contains 15 residues. Looked up from germline, CDR1 is LGHDT and CDR2 is YNNKEL (reference sequence). In DNA form, the CDR3 reads TGTGCCAGCAGCCAAGGCTCAAGGGTAGAAGAGACCCAGTACTTC. As protein: CASSQGSRVEETQYF.

The J gene is TRBJ1-6, the V gene TRBV12-3 or TRBV12-4; D perhaps matches TRBD1 (5 bases). This CDR3 has 18 amino acids. Trimming pared 5 bases from V and 9 bases from J, leaving 26 bases between. This chain's CDR3 is CASSKDRPNLSLGSPLHF. The DNA of the CDR3 is TGTGCCAGCAGTAAAGACAGACCTAATCTCTCCTTGGGTTCACCCCTCCACTTT.

As for this clonotype: With a much larger clone just one base away, this may be a read error. The chain uses TRBV18 and TRBJ1-4; a possible D gene is TRBD1 (6 bases). Germline values: CDR1 KGHSH, CDR2 LQKENI. This CDR3 contains 14 residues. The V gene lost 3 bases and the J gene lost 6 bases, with 11 bases spanning the gap. The CDR3 reads CASSPVTGDEKLFF. The CDR3 DNA reads TGTGCCAGCTCACCCGTGACAGGCGATGAAAAACTGTTTTTT.

This chain connects TRBV7-3 to TRBJ2-3; 7 nucleotides match TRBD2. Looked up from germline, CDR1 is SGHTA and CDR2 is FQGTGA. This CDR3 is built from 14 residues. V lost 3 bases to trimming and J lost 3 bases; unmatched junction nucleotides: 3. The CDR3 coding sequence is TGTGCCAGCAGCTTGCCGGGGGGAACAGATACGCAGTATTTT. The encoded protein is CASSLPGGTDTQYF. Together with reference TRBV7-3 and TRBJ2-3, the CDR3 gives the full variable domain: GAGVSQTPSNKVTEKGKYVELRCDPISGHTALYWYRQSLGQGPEFLIYFQGTGAADDSGLPNDRFFAVRPEGSVSTLKIQRTERGDSAVYLCASSLPGGTDTQYFGPGTRLTVL.

CDR3 protein: CASSPSGWGSEKLFF. The DNA of the CDR3 is TGTGCCAGCAGCCCAAGCGGGTGGGGAAGTGAAAAACTGTTTTTT. The chain uses TRBV9 and TRBJ1-4; D not resolved. V lost 4 bases to trimming and J lost 7 bases, with 17 bases between them. CDR3 length: 15 residues. The germline V gene has CDR1 SGDLS and CDR2 YYNGEE.

The chain is built from TRBV7-6 and TRBJ1-2; no clear D. This CDR3 is 13 amino acids long. The germline V and J ends were trimmed by 4 bases and 1 base, with 7 bases remaining between them. CDR1 is SGHVS and CDR2 is FNYEAQ in the germline V gene. For the CDR3, the DNA is TGTGCCAGCAGCTCCGACAATAACTATGGCTACACCTTC. The encoded protein is CASSSDNNYGYTF. Complete variable domain (other parts from reference TRBV7-6 and TRBJ1-2): GAGVSQSPRYKVTKRGQDVALRCDPISGHVSLYWYRQALGQGPEFLTYFNYEAQQDKSGLPNDRFSAERPEGSISTLTIQRTEQRDSAMYRCASSSDNNYGYTFGSGTRLTVV.

This clonotype was counted a few times. The rearrangement links TRBV7-2 to TRBJ2-7, with 7 bases fitting TRBD1. Per germline, CDR1 SGHTA and CDR2 FQGNSA. J lost 7 bases, V lost 5 bases, and 11 bases had no gene match. CDR3 length: 14 amino acids. In DNA form, the CDR3 reads TGTGCCAGCAGCACACTCGACAGGGTATGGGAGCAGTACTTC. Protein: CASSTLDRVWEQYF. Filled out from reference TRBV7-2 and TRBJ2-7, the complete variable domain reads GAGVSQSPSNKVTEKGKDVELRCDPISGHTALYWYRQSLGQGLEFLIYFQGNSAPDKSGLPSDRFSAERTGGSVSTLTIQRTQQEDSAVYLCASSTLDRVWEQYFGPGTRLTVT.

This clonotype has a count of ten or more. J is TRBJ2-3 and V is TRBV7-9, with TRBD2 identical over 11 bases. The germline CDR1 and CDR2 sequences are SEHNR and FQNEAQ (reference sequence). The CDR3 spans 15 residues. Trimming cost V 5 bases and J 4 bases; bases outside gene matches: 5. The CDR3 bases are TGTGCCAGCAGCGCTACTAGCGGGGGTGCAGATACGCAGTATTTT. Translated, it gives CASSATSGGADTQYF.